The rows below give T cell receptor beta chains drawn from one sample of a study of identical twins. TCRdb analysed the 5' RACE reads with MiXCR anew, one entry per CDR3 protein. Of nearly 900,000 distinct CDR3 sequences in the sample, 12% were seen once. These data also featured in a second study, about yellow fever vaccine responses in identical twins.

The material sequenced was PBMCs. These receptors all stem from a woman aged 18-30 years in good health. The CDR3 runs from the conserved cysteine through the conserved F or W. The D gene is left open where the match is weak. The size entry is marked missing in some rows and otherwise reads once, few, many or a size class.

V gene: TRBV12-3/TRBV12-4
clone size: few
J gene: TRBJ2-7
D gene: .
CDR3 DNA: TGTGCCAGCAGTTTAGGCGAGTCGACCTACGAGCAGTACTTC
CDR3 protein: CASSLGESTYEQYF

V gene: TRBV4-2
clone size: .
J gene: TRBJ2-1
D gene: .
CDR3 DNA: TGTGCCAGCAGCCACCACGGGGGTCAGGGGAATGAGCAGTTCTTC
CDR3 protein: CASSHHGGQGNEQFF

V gene: TRBV7-9
clone size: many
J gene: TRBJ2-3
D gene: .
CDR3 DNA: TGTGCCAGCAGCTCCTTCGGGGTTACCCTCCCAGATACGCAGTATTTT
CDR3 protein: CASSSFGVTLPDTQYF

V gene: TRBV11-2
clone size: few
J gene: TRBJ1-3
D gene: .
CDR3 DNA: TGTGCCAGCAGCTTAGATCTGCCTGAGGGAAACACCATATATTTT
CDR3 protein: CASSLDLPEGNTIYF

V gene: TRBV5-1
clone size: many
J gene: TRBJ2-1
D gene: TRBD2
CDR3 DNA: TGCGCCAGCAGCTTGAATAGCGGGTTCTACAATGAGCAGTTCTTC
CDR3 protein: CASSLNSGFYNEQFF

V gene: TRBV11-2
clone size: .
J gene: TRBJ2-1
D gene: TRBD2
CDR3 DNA: TGTGCCAGCAGCTTTACGGGGACTAGCGGGGGAGGAGGTGAGCAGTTCTTC
CDR3 protein: CASSFTGTSGGGGEQFF

V gene: TRBV19
clone size: few
J gene: TRBJ2-1
D gene: .
CDR3 DNA: TGTGCCAGTACCCACACCAATTATGAGCAGTTCTTC
CDR3 protein: CASTHTNYEQFF

V gene: TRBV5-5
clone size: .
J gene: TRBJ2-2
D gene: .
CDR3 DNA: TGTGCCAGCACCCTGGGGCAGAGAGCGAACACCGGGGAGCTGTTTTTT
CDR3 protein: CASTLGQRANTGELFF

V gene: TRBV7-6
clone size: few
J gene: TRBJ1-4
D gene: TRBD1
CDR3 DNA: TGTGCCAGCAGCATGCGGACAGGGGTTGTCGAAAAACTGTTTTTT
CDR3 protein: CASSMRTGVVEKLFF

V gene: TRBV6-2/TRBV6-3
clone size: .
J gene: TRBJ2-7
D gene: TRBD2
CDR3 DNA: TGTGCCACCAAAGCGGGAGGCTCCTACGAGCAGTACTTC
CDR3 protein: CATKAGGSYEQYF

V gene: TRBV5-6
clone size: .
J gene: TRBJ2-5
D gene: .
CDR3 DNA: TGTGCCAGCAGCTTCGGGCGTGGAGAGACCCAGTACTTC
CDR3 protein: CASSFGRGETQYF

V gene: TRBV24-1
clone size: many
J gene: TRBJ2-1
D gene: TRBD2
CDR3 DNA: TGTGCCACCAGTGACCGGGGACTAGCGGAGAACTACAATGAGCAGTTCTTC
CDR3 protein: CATSDRGLAENYNEQFF

V gene: TRBV12-3/TRBV12-4
clone size: few
J gene: TRBJ2-5
D gene: .
CDR3 DNA: TGTGCCAGCAGTTTTATTACAAACCAAGAGACCCAGTACTTC
CDR3 protein: CASSFITNQETQYF

V gene: TRBV5-1
clone size: .
J gene: TRBJ2-1
D gene: TRBD2
CDR3 DNA: TGCGCCAGCAGCTTGGCTAGCGGGGGCCGTTTAAATCACAATGAGCAGTTCTTC
CDR3 protein: CASSLASGGRLNHNEQFF